The source of this TCR beta chain is a study of blood T cell repertoires in COVID-19 (dated by TCRdb to between 2020 and 2021). Broadly, across the study: Samples from collaborators originated in the United States, Italy and Spain and spanned both the acute and convalescent phases of COVID-19. Samples came from the ongoing ImmuneRACE study (first 160 participants) plus 1,254 subjects from 6 global collaborators. The prospective study material was composed of cDNA or gDNA derived from T cells, B-cell-depleted T cells, or PBMCs. Where HLA class I and class II types were available, the types were taken from metadata supplied by the sample provider, not from assay-based typing. The dataset comprised deeply sampled blood TCRbeta repertoires from subjects exposed to, actively infected with, or recovered from COVID-19. The repertoires were made available in a free public database intended to serve as a resource for research on the immune response to SARS-CoV-2. Nearly every sample came with metadata listing a de-identified subject ID, COVID-19 status, age in years and sex.

On this clone itself: Its antigen is unknown. No base quality values were provided; no much bigger clone lies one nucleotide off.

One collaborating source in Seattle enrolled patients while the patients were actively infected and followed the patients over time throughout the course of disease. Whole blood was collected in K2EDTA tubes by collaborating institutions according to the institutions' own protocols. For TCRbeta analysis, collaborators shipped samples in one of three forms: frozen whole blood, isolated PBMCs, or DNA extracted from either of those sample types. Taken from the germline V gene, the CDR1 and CDR2 loops are LGHNA and YSLEER. A distance of 24 bases separates the germline ends of V and J, which lose 3 bases and 0 bases respectively. Inclusive of the bounding cysteine and phenylalanine, the CDR3 is 20 residues long. The sequence is cut down to CDR3 DNA, 60 bases in frame from base 1. TCRbeta CDR3 regions were amplified from genomic DNA by means of the immunoSEQ Assay, a bias-controlled multiplex PCR. On the study's bioinformatics: Within the assay, amplification of reference gene primers was used to estimate how many nucleated cells each sample contained. To quantify the absolute abundance of each unique TCRbeta CDR3 rearrangement, sequence reads were collapsed and filtered. Productive Simpson clonality was computed per sample as the square root of Simpson's diversity index over productive rearrangements. TCRdb took over this immuneACCESS table, retaining in-frame rearrangements with V and J assigned. Such tables are incomplete; in checked studies, under half of the missing clones stem from an unresolved V gene, and the remainder is unexplained. V, J and clone size were drawn from that table, and D and trimming were deduced from the DNA. Present in this sample are 150,000 or so clones, 79% of which were seen just once. 8.1% of the sample is in the top ten clones.

Overall study results and their limits: Clinical and demographic metadata were provided uncurated, with the amount varying by source and participant.

Material for sequencing was peripheral blood. This clonotype originated in a woman in her fifties or sixties with COVID-19, enrolled during active disease. Rearrangement joined TRBV4-3 to TRBJ2-4, and possibly TRBD1, on 6 matching bases. The CDR3 is CASSQDVPGQGVGAKNIQYF. The bases are TGCGCCAGCAGCCAGGATGTCCCGGGACAAGGAGTTGGAGCCAAAAACATTCAGTACTTC.